The 8 T cell receptor beta chains below come from one sample, sequenced in a study of blood T cells in healthy people across ages. Primers used in a second PCR of roughly 6 to 11 cycles were a sample-barcoded 5' primer and a J-beta primer mix. TCRdb re-called the 5' RACE reads with MiXCR, one entry per CDR3 protein. The sample comprises 1,800,000 or so distinct CDR3 sequences, roughly two fifths of which are singletons, and more than 20% rests with the top ten. Sequencing was carried out using blood. These receptors were obtained from a human donor in good health.

This clonotype was seen only a few times. V and J are TRBV5-1 and TRBJ2-1; TRBD2 matches at 16 bases. Trimming cost V 2 bases and J 3 bases; bases outside gene matches: 2. The CDR3 is 17 residues long. Germline CDR1 is SGHRS and CDR2 is YFSETQ. DNA for the CDR3: TGCGCCAGCAGCTTCGGGACTAGCGGGGGGGACTACAATGAGCAGTTCTTC. Its protein product is CASSFGTSGGDYNEQFF.

This chain joins TRBV7-6 and TRBJ2-5; D not resolved. V was cut by 1 base and J by 5 bases, with 11 bases left in between. The CDR3 length is 14 residues. Germline V gene data show CDR1 as SGHVS and CDR2 as FNYEAQ. CDR3 bases: TGTGCCAGCAGCTTAGTAGGGCCTGAGGAGACCCAGTACTTC. Translated, it gives CASSLVGPEETQYF. Full variable domain (outside the CDR3, taken from reference TRBV7-6 and TRBJ2-5): GAGVSQSPRYKVTKRGQDVALRCDPISGHVSLYWYRQALGQGPEFLTYFNYEAQQDKSGLPNDRFSAERPEGSISTLTIQRTEQRDSAMYRCASSLVGPEETQYFGPGTRLLVL.

V and J are TRBV11-2 and TRBJ2-3; no clear D. CDR1 and CDR2 (germline): SGHAT, FQNNGV. The CDR3 runs to 13 residues. Trimming stripped 0 bases from V and 10 bases from J, with 11 bases between. The CDR3 reads CASSLDLGQAQYF. In DNA, the CDR3 is TGTGCCAGCAGCTTAGATTTGGGTCAAGCGCAGTATTTT.

The genes are TRBV4-1 and TRBJ2-3; D is perhaps TRBD2 (5 bases). The CDR3 spans 15 residues. CDR1 MGHRA and CDR2 YSYEKL come from the germline V gene. The V gene lost 0 bases and the J gene lost 4 bases, with 11 bases spanning the gap. The CDR3 loop reads CASSQDFRGSDTQYF. As DNA, the CDR3 is TGCGCCAGCAGCCAAGATTTTCGGGGATCAGATACGCAGTATTTT.

Worth noting for this clonotype: Compared with germline, one end of the junction differs, possibly owing to a read error. Here the CDR3 DNA reads TGTGCCGGCAGCCAAGAGGGACTAGCGGAAAATGAGCAGTTCTTC. Translated, it gives CAGSQEGLAENEQFF. The rearrangement links TRBV3-1 to TRBJ2-1, with TRBD2 identical over 11 bases. This CDR3 is built from 15 residues. Germline CDR1 reads LGHDT; CDR2 reads YNNKEL (reference sequence).

V is TRBV20-1 and J is TRBJ2-5; TRBD1 is a possible D gene (6 bases). The J call may be wrong; the DNA end is better matched by TRBJ2-7. The CDR3 consists of 13 residues. Germline lookup yields CDR1 DFQATT and CDR2 SNEGSKA (reference sequence). The CDR3 region has the DNA TGCAGTGCTAGAGCTACAGGGAACAACGAGCAGTACTTC. The encoded protein is CSARATGNNEQYF.

A remark on this clonotype: An end of the junction does not agree with germline; a read error may underlie this. This rearrangement joins TRBV4-3 to TRBJ2-3, with D perhaps TRBD1 or TRBD2 (5 bases each). This CDR3 has 14 residues. Per the germline V gene, CDR1 is LGHNA and CDR2 is YSLEER. For the CDR3, the DNA is TGCGCCAGCGGCCAAGCCCTGGGGGAAGATACGCAGTATTTT. This codes for CASGQALGEDTQYF.

This chain connects TRBV7-2 to TRBJ2-2; no firm D call. Germline CDR1 reads SGHTA; CDR2 reads FQGNSA. V was shortened by 0 bases and J by 4 bases, with 6 bases between the two germline ends. The CDR3 sequence is 14 residues long. CDR3 nucleotide sequence: TGTGCCAGCAGCTTAGCCACAACCACCGGGGAGCTGTTTTTT. Amino acid sequence: CASSLATTTGELFF.